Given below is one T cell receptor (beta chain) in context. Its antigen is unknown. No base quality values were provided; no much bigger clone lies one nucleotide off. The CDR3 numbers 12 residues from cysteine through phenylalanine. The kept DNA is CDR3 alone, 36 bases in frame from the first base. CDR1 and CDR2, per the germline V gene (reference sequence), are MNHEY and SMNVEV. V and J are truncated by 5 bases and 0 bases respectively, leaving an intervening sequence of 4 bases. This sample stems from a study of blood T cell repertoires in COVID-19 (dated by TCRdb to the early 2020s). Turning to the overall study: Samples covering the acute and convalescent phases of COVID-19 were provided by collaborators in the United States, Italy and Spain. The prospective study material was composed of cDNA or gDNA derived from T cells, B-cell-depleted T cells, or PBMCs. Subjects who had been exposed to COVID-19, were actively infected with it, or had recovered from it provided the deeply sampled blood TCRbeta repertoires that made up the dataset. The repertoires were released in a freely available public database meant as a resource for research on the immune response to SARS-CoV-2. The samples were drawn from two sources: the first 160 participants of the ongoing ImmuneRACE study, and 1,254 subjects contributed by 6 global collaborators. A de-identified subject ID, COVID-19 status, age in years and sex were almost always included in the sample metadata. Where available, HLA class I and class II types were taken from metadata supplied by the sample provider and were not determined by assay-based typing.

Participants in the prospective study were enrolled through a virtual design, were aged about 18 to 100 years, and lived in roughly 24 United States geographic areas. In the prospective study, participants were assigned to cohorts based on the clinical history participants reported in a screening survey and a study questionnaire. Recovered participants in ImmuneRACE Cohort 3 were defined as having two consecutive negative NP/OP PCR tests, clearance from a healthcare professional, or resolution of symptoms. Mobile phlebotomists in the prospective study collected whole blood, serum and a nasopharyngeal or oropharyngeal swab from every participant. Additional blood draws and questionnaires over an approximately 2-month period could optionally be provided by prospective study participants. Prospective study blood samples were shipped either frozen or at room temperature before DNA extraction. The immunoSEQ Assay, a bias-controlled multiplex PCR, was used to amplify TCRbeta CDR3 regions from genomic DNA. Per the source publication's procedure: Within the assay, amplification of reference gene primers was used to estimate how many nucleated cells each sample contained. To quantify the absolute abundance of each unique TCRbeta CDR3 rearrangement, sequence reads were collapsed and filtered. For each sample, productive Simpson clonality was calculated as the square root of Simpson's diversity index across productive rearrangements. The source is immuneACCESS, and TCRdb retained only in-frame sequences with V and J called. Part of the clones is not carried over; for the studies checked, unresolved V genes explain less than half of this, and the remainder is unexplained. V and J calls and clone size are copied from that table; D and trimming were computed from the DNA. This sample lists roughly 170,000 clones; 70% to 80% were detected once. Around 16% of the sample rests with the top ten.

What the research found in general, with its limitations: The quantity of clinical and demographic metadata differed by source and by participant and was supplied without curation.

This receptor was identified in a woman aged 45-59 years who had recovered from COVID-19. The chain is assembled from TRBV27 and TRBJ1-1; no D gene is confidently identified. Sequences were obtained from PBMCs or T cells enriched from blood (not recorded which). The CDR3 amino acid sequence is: CASSHMNTEAFF. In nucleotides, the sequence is TGTGCCAGCAGTCACATGAACACTGAAGCTTTCTTT.